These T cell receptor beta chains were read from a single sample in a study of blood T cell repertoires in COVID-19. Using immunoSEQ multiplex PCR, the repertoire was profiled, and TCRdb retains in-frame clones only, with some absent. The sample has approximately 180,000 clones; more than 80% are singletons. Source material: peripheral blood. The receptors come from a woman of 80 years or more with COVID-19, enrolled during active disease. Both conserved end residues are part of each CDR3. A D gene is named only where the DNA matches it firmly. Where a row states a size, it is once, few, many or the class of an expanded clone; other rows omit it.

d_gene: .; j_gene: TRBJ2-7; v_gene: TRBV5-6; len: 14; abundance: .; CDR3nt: TGTGCCAGCAGCTCAAGGGGGAAGACTTACGAGCAGTACTTC; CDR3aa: CASSSRGKTYEQYF
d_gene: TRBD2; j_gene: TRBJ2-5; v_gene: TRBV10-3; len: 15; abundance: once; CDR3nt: TGTGCCATCAGGCCTACGCGGGAGGGCTCGGAGACCCAGTACTTC; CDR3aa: CAIRPTREGSETQYF
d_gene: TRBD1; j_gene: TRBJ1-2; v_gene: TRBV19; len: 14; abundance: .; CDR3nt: TGTGCCAGTAGTATAGCAGGGGGCGGCTATGGCTACACCTTC; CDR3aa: CASSIAGGGYGYTF
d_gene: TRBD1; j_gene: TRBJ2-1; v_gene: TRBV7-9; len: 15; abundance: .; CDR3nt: TGTGCCAGCAGCTCGAGGGACAGGGAAAGTAATGAGCAGTTCTTC; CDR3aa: CASSSRDRESNEQFF
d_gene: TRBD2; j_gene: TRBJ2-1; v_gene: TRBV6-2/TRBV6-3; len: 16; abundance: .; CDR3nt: TGTGCCAGCAGTTACTCTGCGGGAGGGCCGAACAATGAGCAGTTCTTC; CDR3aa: CASSYSAGGPNNEQFF
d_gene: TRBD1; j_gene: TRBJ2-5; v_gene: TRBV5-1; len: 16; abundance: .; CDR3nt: TGCGCCAGCAGCCCCGGGACAGGGGGTTACCAAGAGACCCAGTACTTC; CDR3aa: CASSPGTGGYQETQYF
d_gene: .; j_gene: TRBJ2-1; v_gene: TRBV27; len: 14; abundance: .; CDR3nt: TGTGCCAGCAGCTTTACTAATCATTACAATGAGCAGTTCTTC; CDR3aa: CASSFTNHYNEQFF
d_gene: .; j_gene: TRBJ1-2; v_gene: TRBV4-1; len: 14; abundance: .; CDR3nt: TGCGCCAGCAGCCAAGCCCCCCTAGCTTTAGGCTACACCTTC; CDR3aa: CASSQAPLALGYTF
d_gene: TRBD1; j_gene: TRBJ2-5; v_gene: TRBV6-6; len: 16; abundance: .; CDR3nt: TGTGCCAGCAGTTACCCTTTGACAGGGTCACAAGAGACCCAGTACTTC; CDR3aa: CASSYPLTGSQETQYF
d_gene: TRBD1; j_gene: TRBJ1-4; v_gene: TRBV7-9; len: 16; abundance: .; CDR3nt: TGTGCCAGCAGCCCCGGGACAGGGCCCGATCGGGAAAAACTGTTTTTT; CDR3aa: CASSPGTGPDREKLFF
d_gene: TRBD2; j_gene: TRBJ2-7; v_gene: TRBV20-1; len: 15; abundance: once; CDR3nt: TGCAGTGCTAGTCCGAGACTAGCACCGTCCTACGAGCAGTACTTC; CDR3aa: CSASPRLAPSYEQYF
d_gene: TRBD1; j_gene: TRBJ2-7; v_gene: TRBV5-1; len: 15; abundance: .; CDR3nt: TGCGCCAGCAGCTTGGGCTCCGGACAGGTCTACGAGCAGTACTTC; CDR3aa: CASSLGSGQVYEQYF
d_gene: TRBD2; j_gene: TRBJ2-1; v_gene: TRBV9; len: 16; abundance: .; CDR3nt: TGTGCCAGCACCCGAACCCCTAGCGGAGCCTACAATGAGCAGTTCTTC; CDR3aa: CASTRTPSGAYNEQFF
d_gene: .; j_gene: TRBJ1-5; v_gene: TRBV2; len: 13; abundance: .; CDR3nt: TGTGCCAGCAGTCCTCGTATTGATCAGCCCCAGCATTTT; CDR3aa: CASSPRIDQPQHF
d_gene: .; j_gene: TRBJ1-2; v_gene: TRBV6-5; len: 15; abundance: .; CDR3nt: TGTGCCAGCAGTCGCCCTGGGGGAGGCTACTATGGCTACACCTTC; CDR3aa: CASSRPGGGYYGYTF
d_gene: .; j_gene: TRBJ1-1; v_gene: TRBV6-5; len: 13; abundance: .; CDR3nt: TGTGCCAGCAGTTACTCCGAGGGGGTTGAAGCTTTCTTT; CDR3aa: CASSYSEGVEAFF
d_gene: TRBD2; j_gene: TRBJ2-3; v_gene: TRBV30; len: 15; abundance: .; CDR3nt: TGTGCCTGGAGTGTAGGACTAGCGGTGGGGGATACGCAGTATTTT; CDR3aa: CAWSVGLAVGDTQYF
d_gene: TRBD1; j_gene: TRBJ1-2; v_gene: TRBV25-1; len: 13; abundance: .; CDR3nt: TGTGCCAGCACCGGACAGGGACCCTATGGCTACACCTTC; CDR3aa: CASTGQGPYGYTF
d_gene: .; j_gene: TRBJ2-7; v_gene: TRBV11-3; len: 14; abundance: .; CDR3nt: TGTGCCAGCAGCTTCCGGGACATCCCCTACGAGCAGTACTTC; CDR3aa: CASSFRDIPYEQYF
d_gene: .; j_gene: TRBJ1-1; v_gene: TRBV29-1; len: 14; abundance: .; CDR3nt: TGCAGCGTTGCGGGGGGGGCCATGAACACTGAAGCTTTCTTT; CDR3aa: CSVAGGAMNTEAFF
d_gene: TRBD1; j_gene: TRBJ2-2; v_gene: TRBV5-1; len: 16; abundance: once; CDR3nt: TGCGCCAGCAGCTTATTTGGACAGGGGGACACCGGGGAGCTGTTTTTT; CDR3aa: CASSLFGQGDTGELFF
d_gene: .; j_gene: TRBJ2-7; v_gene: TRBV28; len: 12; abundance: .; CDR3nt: TGTGCCAGCAGCCAGGGTTCCTACGAGCAGTACTTC; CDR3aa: CASSQGSYEQYF
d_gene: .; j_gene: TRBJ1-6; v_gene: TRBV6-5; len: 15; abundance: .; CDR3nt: TGTGCCAGCAGTTACTCTATCGCGGGGGATTCACCCCTCCACTTT; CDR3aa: CASSYSIAGDSPLHF
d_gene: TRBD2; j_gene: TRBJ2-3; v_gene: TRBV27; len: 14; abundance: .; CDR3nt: TGTGCCTCTAAGGGACTAGCGGGGGGGAATACGCAGTATTTT; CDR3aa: CASKGLAGGNTQYF
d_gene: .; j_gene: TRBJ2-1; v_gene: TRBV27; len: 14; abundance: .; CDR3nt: TGTGCCAGCAAATCTAGGGGCTCCTACAATGAGCAGTTCTTC; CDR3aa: CASKSRGSYNEQFF
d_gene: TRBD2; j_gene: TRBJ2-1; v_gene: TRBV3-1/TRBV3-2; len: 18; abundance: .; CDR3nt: TGTGCCAGCAGTCATCGGCGAGGGGCGGGAGGGAGATACAATGAGCAGTTCTTC; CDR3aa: CASSHRRGAGGRYNEQFF
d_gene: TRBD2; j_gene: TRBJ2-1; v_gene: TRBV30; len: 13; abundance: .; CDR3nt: TGTGCCTGGAGTCCGGGACTAGATAATGAGCAGTTCTTC; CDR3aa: CAWSPGLDNEQFF
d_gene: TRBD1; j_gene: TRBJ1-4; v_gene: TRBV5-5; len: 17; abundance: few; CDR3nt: TGTGCCAGCAGCTTGGAGGACAGGGCCTCAACTAATGAAAAACTGTTTTTT; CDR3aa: CASSLEDRASTNEKLFF
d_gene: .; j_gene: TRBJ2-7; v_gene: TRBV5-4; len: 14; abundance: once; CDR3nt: TGTGCCAGCAGCAGAACGGGACAACGGTACGAGCAGTACTTC; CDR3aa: CASSRTGQRYEQYF
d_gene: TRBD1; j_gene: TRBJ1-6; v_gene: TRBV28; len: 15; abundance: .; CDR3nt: TGTGCCAGCAGTTTATTGACAGGGGGGGATTCACCCCTCCACTTT; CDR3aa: CASSLLTGGDSPLHF
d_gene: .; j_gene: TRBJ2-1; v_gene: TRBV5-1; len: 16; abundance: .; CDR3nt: TGCGCCAGCAGCAGAGGACTGAGCAGCTCCTACAATGAGCAGTTCTTC; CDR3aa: CASSRGLSSSYNEQFF
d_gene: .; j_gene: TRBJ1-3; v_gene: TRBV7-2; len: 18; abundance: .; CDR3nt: TGTGCCAGCAGCTCCCATGGGGGGGGCTCAGGGCTGGCGAACACCATATATTTT; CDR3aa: CASSSHGGGSGLANTIYF
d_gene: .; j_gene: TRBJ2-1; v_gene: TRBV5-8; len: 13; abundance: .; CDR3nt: TGTGCCAGCAGCTTGGGGCCCCACAATGAGCAGTTCTTC; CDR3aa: CASSLGPHNEQFF
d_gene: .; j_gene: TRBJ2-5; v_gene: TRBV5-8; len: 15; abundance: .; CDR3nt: TGTGCCAGCAGCTTGCCGCGGGCGAACCAAGAGACCCAGTACTTC; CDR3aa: CASSLPRANQETQYF
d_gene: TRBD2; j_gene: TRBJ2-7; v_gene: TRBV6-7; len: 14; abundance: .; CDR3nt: TGTGCCAGCACCAGCGGGGGGGAATACTACGAGCAGTACTTC; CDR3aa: CASTSGGEYYEQYF
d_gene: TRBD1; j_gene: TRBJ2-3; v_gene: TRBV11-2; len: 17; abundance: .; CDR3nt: TGTGCCAGCAGCTCTGGCGGGGGACAGGGGGCGTGGGGTACGCAGTATTTT; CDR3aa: CASSSGGGQGAWGTQYF
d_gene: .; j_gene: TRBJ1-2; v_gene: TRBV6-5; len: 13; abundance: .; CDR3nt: TGTGCCAGCAGTCGCGGGGGGGACTATGGCTACACCTTC; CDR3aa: CASSRGGDYGYTF
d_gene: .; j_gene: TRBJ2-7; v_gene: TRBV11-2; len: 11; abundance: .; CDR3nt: TGTGCCAGCAGCCGCGGAGGGGAGCAGTACTTC; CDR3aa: CASSRGGEQYF
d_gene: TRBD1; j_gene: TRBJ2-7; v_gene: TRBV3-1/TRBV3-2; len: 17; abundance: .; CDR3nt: TGTGCCAGCAGCCCCATCCCCGGACAGGCCAGCTCCTACGAGCAGTACTTC; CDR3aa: CASSPIPGQASSYEQYF
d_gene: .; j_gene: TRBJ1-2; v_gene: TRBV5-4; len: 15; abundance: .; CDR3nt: TGTGCCAGCAGCTTGGCGCCCAGTTTTAACTATGGCTACACCTTC; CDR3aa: CASSLAPSFNYGYTF
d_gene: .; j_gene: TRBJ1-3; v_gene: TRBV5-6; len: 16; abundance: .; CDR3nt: TGTGCCAGCAGCCCGCCCGCGGTAGGCTCTGGAAACACCATATATTTT; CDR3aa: CASSPPAVGSGNTIYF
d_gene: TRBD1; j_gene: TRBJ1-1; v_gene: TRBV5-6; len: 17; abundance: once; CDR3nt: TGTGCCAGCAGCTTTTCGGCAGGGGGCCCCCGGAACACTGAAGCTTTCTTT; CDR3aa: CASSFSAGGPRNTEAFF
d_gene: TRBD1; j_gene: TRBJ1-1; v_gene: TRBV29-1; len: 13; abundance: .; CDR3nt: TGCAGCGTCTGTCCGACAGGGGGCACTGAAGCTTTCTTT; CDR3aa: CSVCPTGGTEAFF
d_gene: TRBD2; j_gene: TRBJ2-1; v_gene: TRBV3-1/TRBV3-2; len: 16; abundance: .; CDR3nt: TGTGCCAGCAGCCAAGGGGCGGGGGGGCATCAAAATGAGCAGTTCTTC; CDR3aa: CASSQGAGGHQNEQFF
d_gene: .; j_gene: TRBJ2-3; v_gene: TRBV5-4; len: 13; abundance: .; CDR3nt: TGTGCCAGCAGCTTGCAGACTTTGGATACGCAGTATTTT; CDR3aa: CASSLQTLDTQYF
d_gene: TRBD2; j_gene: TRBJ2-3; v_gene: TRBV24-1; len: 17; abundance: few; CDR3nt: TGTGCCACCAGTGAGTACGGGACTAGCGGGAGAGAGTCCGAGCAGTATTTT; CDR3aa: CATSEYGTSGRESEQYF